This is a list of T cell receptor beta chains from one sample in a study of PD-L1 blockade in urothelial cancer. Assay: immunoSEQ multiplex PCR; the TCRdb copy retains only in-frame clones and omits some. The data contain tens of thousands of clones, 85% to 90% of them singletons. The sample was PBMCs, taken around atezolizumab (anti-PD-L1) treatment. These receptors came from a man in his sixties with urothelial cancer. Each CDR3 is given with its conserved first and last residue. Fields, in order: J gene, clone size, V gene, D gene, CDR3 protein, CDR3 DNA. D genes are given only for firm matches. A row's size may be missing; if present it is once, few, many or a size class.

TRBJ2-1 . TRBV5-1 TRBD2 CASSLGGGINEQFF TGCGCCAGCAGCTTGGGGGGGGGTATAAATGAGCAGTTCTTC
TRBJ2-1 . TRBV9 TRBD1 CASSVDQGAISNEQFF TGTGCCAGCAGCGTAGATCAGGGGGCAATTTCGAATGAGCAGTTCTTC
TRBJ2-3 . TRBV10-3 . CAISESSADTQYF TGTGCCATCAGTGAGTCGAGCGCCGATACGCAGTATTTT
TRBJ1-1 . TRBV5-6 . CASSLVPRTEAFF TGTGCCAGCAGCTTGGTCCCGAGGACTGAAGCTTTCTTT
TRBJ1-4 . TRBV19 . CASSIAVFSDEKLFF TGTGCCAGTAGTATAGCGGTTTTTTCCGATGAAAAACTGTTTTTT
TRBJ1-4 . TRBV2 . CASSGDSYFNEKLFF TGTGCCAGCAGTGGAGACAGCTACTTTAATGAAAAACTGTTTTTT
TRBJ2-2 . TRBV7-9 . CASSLTGTLNTGELFF TGTGCCAGCAGCTTAACCGGGACATTGAACACCGGGGAGCTGTTTTTT
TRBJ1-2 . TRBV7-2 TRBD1 CASSLVGQGGGYTF TGTGCCAGCAGCTTAGTGGGACAGGGGGGTGGCTACACCTTC
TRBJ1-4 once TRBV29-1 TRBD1 CSVRGTGVRGEKLFF TGCAGCGTTCGCGGGACAGGGGTTCGAGGTGAAAAACTGTTTTTT
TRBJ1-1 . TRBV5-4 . CASSQKTGGRSEAFF TGTGCCAGCAGCCAAAAAACGGGGGGTCGTTCTGAAGCTTTCTTT
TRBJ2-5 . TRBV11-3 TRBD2 CASSLESAGGRETQYF TGTGCCAGCAGCTTAGAGTCTGCGGGGGGCCGAGAGACCCAGTACTTC
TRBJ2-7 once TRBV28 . CASSWTVTYEQYF TGTGCCAGCAGTTGGACAGTTACCTACGAGCAGTACTTC
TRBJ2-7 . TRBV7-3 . CASSLIPPGLSEQYF TGTGCCAGCAGCTTAATACCTCCAGGGTTAAGCGAGCAGTACTTC
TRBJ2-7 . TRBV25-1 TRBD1 CASSQGAGYEQYF TGTGCCAGCAGTCAGGGGGCAGGGTACGAGCAGTACTTC
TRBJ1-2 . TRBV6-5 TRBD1 CASSIGTGNYGYTF TGTGCCAGCAGCATAGGGACAGGGAACTATGGCTACACCTTC
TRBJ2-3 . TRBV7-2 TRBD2 CASSSLLAGGSDTQYF TGTGCCAGCAGCTCCCTCTTAGCGGGAGGATCAGATACGCAGTATTTT
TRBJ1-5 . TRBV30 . CAWSGARGNQPQHF TGTGCCTGGAGTGGGGCGAGGGGCAATCAGCCCCAGCATTTT
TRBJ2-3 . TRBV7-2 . CASSLGYGMTDTQYF TGTGCCAGCAGCTTAGGGTACGGGATGACAGATACGCAGTATTTT
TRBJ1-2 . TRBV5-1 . CASSLTWDLGYGYTF TGCGCCAGCAGCTTGACTTGGGACTTAGGCTATGGCTACACCTTC
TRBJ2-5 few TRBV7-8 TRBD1 CASSLARFSSRQGNGKETQYF TGTGCCAGCAGCTTAGCCCGATTTTCGTCGAGACAGGGGAATGGAAAAGAGACCCAGTACTTC
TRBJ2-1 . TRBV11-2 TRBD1 CASSSTAGGDEQFF TGTGCCAGCAGCTCGACGGCAGGGGGCGATGAGCAGTTCTTC
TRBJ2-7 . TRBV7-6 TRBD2 CASSLGRRRTSSSYEQYF TGTGCCAGCAGCTTAGGCCGAAGGAGGACTAGCAGCTCCTACGAGCAGTACTTC
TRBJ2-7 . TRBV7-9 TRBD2 CASSYRTSGGNSYEQYF TGTGCCAGCAGCTACAGGACTAGCGGAGGAAATTCCTACGAGCAGTACTTC
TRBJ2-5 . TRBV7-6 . CASSVGLQETQYF TGTGCCAGCAGCGTGGGACTGCAAGAGACCCAGTACTTC
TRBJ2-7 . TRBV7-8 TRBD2 CATKGRAGFSEQYF TGTGCCACCAAGGGGAGGGCAGGGTTCAGCGAGCAGTACTTC
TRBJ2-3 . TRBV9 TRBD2 CASSVSSGVSTDTQYF TGTGCCAGCAGCGTTTCAAGCGGGGTTAGCACAGATACGCAGTATTTT
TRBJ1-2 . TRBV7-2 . CASSPSWAPLNYGYTF TGTGCCAGCAGCCCGAGTTGGGCCCCATTAAACTATGGCTACACCTTC
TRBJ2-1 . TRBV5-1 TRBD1 CASSWPPTTDRAENEQFF TGCGCCAGCAGCTGGCCCCCCACTACAGACAGGGCCGAGAATGAGCAGTTCTTC
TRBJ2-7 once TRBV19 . CASSMNGGYEQYF TGTGCCAGTAGTATGAATGGCGGGTACGAGCAGTACTTC
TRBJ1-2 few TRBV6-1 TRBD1 CASSEAGGQGSYGYTF TGTGCCAGCAGTGAAGCAGGGGGACAGGGAAGCTATGGCTACACCTTC
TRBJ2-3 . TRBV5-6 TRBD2 CASSRTSGGAADTQYF TGTGCCAGCAGCCGAACTAGCGGGGGGGCCGCAGATACGCAGTATTTT
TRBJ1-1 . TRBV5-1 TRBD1 CASSLEDRGRTEAFF TGCGCCAGCAGCTTGGAGGACAGGGGACGGACTGAAGCTTTCTTT
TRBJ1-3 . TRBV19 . CATAGTGTDTIYF TGTGCCACCGCGGGCACTGGTACCGACACCATATATTTT
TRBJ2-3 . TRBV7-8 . CASSLALNTDTQYF TGTGCCAGCAGCTTAGCCCTTAACACAGATACGCAGTATTTT
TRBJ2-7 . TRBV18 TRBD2 CASSSAGTTYEQYF TGTGCCAGCTCATCAGCCGGGACTACCTACGAGCAGTACTTC
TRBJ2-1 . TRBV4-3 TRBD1 CASSQETGGHEQFF TGCGCCAGCAGCCAAGAGACAGGGGGCCATGAGCAGTTCTTC
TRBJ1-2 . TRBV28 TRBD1 CASSLIGQGRYGYTF TGTGCCAGCAGTTTAATCGGACAGGGGAGATATGGCTACACCTTC
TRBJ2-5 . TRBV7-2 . CASSPTSLAEGTQYF TGTGCCAGCAGCCCCACCTCCCTGGCGGAAGGGACCCAGTACTTC
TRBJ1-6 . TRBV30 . CAWSDSDSSYNSPLHF TGTGCCTGGAGTGATTCGGACAGCTCCTATAATTCACCCCTCCACTTT
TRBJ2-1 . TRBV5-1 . CASADQYNEQFF TGCGCCAGTGCGGATCAATACAATGAGCAGTTCTTC
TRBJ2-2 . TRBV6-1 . CASRASPNTGELFF TGTGCCAGCAGAGCGTCTCCGAACACCGGGGAGCTGTTTTTT
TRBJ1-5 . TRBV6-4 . CASAAGFNQPQHF TGTGCCAGCGCCGCAGGCTTCAATCAGCCCCAGCATTTT
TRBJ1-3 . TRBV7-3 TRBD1 CASSLTGGASGNTIYF TGTGCCAGCAGCCTTACAGGGGGCGCCTCTGGAAACACCATATATTTT
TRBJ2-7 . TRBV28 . CASSYFQYEQYF TGTGCCAGCAGTTATTTCCAGTACGAGCAGTACTTC
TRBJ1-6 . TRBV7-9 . CASSFTLSDSPLHF TGTGCCAGCAGCTTCACCCTAAGTGATTCACCCCTCCACTTT
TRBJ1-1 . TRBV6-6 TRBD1 CASSYDDRGYTEAFF TGTGCCAGCAGTTACGACGACAGGGGCTACACTGAAGCTTTCTTT
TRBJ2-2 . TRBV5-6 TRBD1 CASSTGGSNTGELFF TGTGCCAGCAGCACAGGGGGATCGAACACCGGGGAGCTGTTTTTT
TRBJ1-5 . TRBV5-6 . CASSLWGEYSNQPQHF TGTGCCAGCAGCTTGTGGGGAGAATATAGCAATCAGCCCCAGCATTTT
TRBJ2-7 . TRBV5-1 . CASSLGDTRYEQYF TGCGCCAGCAGCTTGGGGGACACCCGGTACGAGCAGTACTTC
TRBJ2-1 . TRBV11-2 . CASQLVAYNEQFF TGTGCCAGCCAACTAGTCGCCTACAATGAGCAGTTCTTC
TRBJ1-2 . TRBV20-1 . CSARSNYGYTF TGCAGTGCCCGGTCTAACTATGGCTACACCTTC
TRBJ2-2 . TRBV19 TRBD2 CASRASGGRNTGELFF TGTGCCAGTAGAGCTAGCGGGGGGCGGAACACCGGGGAGCTGTTTTTT
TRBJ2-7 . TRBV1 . CTLHCGPSYEQYF TGCACCTTGCACTGCGGGCCTTCCTACGAGCAGTACTTC
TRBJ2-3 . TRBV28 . CASSWPGGNTDTQYF TGTGCCAGCAGTTGGCCTGGCGGAAACACAGATACGCAGTATTTT
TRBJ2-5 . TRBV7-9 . CASSLMGLQETQYF TGTGCCAGCAGTCTCATGGGGCTCCAAGAGACCCAGTACTTC
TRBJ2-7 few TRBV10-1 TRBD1 CASSGQGTREQYF TGCGCCAGCAGTGGACAGGGGACAAGGGAGCAGTACTTC
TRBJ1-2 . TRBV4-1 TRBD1 CASSSPGQGYGYTF TGCGCCAGCAGCTCGCCGGGACAGGGCTATGGCTACACCTTC
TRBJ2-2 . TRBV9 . CASSPRGTTGELFF TGTGCCAGCAGCCCTAGGGGGACAACCGGGGAGCTGTTTTTT
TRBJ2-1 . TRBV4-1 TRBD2 CASSHLGLAVYNEQFF TGCGCCAGCAGCCATCTGGGACTAGCGGTCTACAATGAGCAGTTCTTC